The 16 T cell receptor beta chains listed next were all sequenced from one sample in a study of blood T cell repertoires in COVID-19. This table comes from immunoSEQ multiplex PCR, and its TCRdb copy is limited to in-frame clones, with some not included. The sample includes roughly 200,000 clones, over 70% of them seen just once. Input material: peripheral blood. Source of these receptors: a woman aged 80 or over with acute or convalescent COVID-19.

This clone was observed a handful of times. This chain links TRBV19 with TRBJ1-6, with D hard to call. The germline gives CDR1 LNHDA, CDR2 SQIVND (reference sequence). V gave up 6 bases and J gave up 7 bases, with 19 bases separating them. The CDR3 covers 16 residues. The CDR3 region is CASSPTGGSSNSPLHF. The CDR3 coding sequence is TGTGCCAGTAGCCCTACCGGAGGGTCATCCAATTCACCCCTCCACTTT.

The rearrangement uses TRBV5-4 and TRBJ2-1, with 7 bases lining up with TRBD2. CDR3 length: 15 amino acids. CDR1 and CDR2 (germline): SGHNT, YYREEE (reference sequence). After removal of 0 bases from V and 6 bases from J, the junction contained 6 bases not matched to a gene. In DNA form, the CDR3 reads TGTGCCAGCAGCTTGGAGGGAGGGCAGGTCAATGAGCAGTTCTTC. It yields the protein CASSLEGGQVNEQFF. Filled out from reference TRBV5-4 and TRBJ2-1, the complete variable domain reads ETGVTQSPTHLIKTRGQQVTLRCSSQSGHNTVSWYQQALGQGPQFIFQYYREEENGRGNFPPRFSGLQFPNYSSELNVNALELDDSALYLCASSLEGGQVNEQFFGPGTRLTVL.

The rearrangement uses TRBV5-4 and TRBJ1-2; D possibly corresponds to TRBD1 (5 bases). V was trimmed by 0 bases and J by 5 bases, leaving 5 bases between them. CDR1 SGHNT and CDR2 YYREEE come from the germline V gene (reference sequence). The CDR3 consists of 12 residues. The CDR3 spells CASSLEGYGYTF. As DNA, the CDR3 is TGTGCCAGCAGCTTGGAGGGGTATGGCTACACCTTC.

The rearrangement joins TRBV18 to TRBJ1-4; D not resolved. The CDR3 extends over 14 amino acids. Germline-derived CDR1 and CDR2 are KGHSH and LQKENI. V was clipped by 2 bases and J by 5 bases, with 9 bases between them. The CDR3 bases are TGTGCCAGCTCACCAACGGGGTTGAATGAAAAACTGTTTTTT. This sequence encodes CASSPTGLNEKLFF.

The rearrangement uses TRBV15 and TRBJ2-2; maybe TRBD1 (6 bases). The CDR3 is 17 residues long. Per germline, CDR1 LNHNV and CDR2 YYDKDF (reference sequence). With 1 base removed from V and 2 bases from J, the gap between germline ends came to 14 bases. CDR3 amino acids: CATSRGLGQTNTGELFF. CDR3 DNA: TGTGCCACCAGCAGAGGATTAGGACAGACAAACACCGGGGAGCTGTTTTTT.

This clone appeared once. J is TRBJ2-1 and V is TRBV19; 7 bases are a match to TRBD1. The J segment lost 0 bases and the V segment lost 4 bases, leaving 12 bases of the junction unmatched. This CDR3 is built from 18 residues. Germline V gene sequence: CDR1 LNHDA, CDR2 SQIVND (reference sequence). The CDR3 DNA sequence: TGTGCCAGTAGTAAAAACAGGGGCCCCTCTAACTCCTACAATGAGCAGTTCTTC. Amino acids: CASSKNRGPSNSYNEQFF.

V is TRBV10-3 and J is TRBJ1-5; D is undetermined. The ends were cut back, 6 bases at V and 0 bases at J, with 6 bases in the middle. This CDR3 comprises 13 residues. Germline assignment: CDR1 ENHRY and CDR2 SYGVKD. The CDR3 loop reads CAIRANSNQPQHF. The CDR3 coding sequence is TGTGCCATCAGGGCAAATAGCAATCAGCCCCAGCATTTT.

The rearrangement links TRBV12-2 to TRBJ2-2; the D call TRBD2 from the table was never checked on the DNA. TRBV12-2 is designated a pseudogene. This CDR3 has 18 amino acids. DNA for the CDR3: TGTGCAAGTCGCTTAGTACTTGATTCGACTAGCAGTACCGGGGAGCTGTTTTTT. It codes for CASRLVLDSTSSTGELFF.

The V gene is TRBV6-1, the J gene TRBJ2-3, with 8 bases aligning to TRBD2. The CDR3 has 15 amino acids. V gave up 0 bases and J gave up 7 bases; unmatched junction bases: 6. The V gene's germline CDR1 is MNHNS and CDR2 SASEGT. The CDR3 reads CASSEAPGGRHTQYF. For the CDR3, the DNA is TGTGCCAGCAGTGAAGCACCGGGGGGGAGACATACGCAGTATTTT.

This chain links TRBV27 with TRBJ2-3; a weak D match, TRBD2 (6 bases). There are 15 residues in the CDR3. The germline V and J ends were trimmed by 3 bases and 1 base, with 11 bases remaining between them. The V gene's germline CDR1 is MNHEY and CDR2 SMNVEV (reference sequence). Here the CDR3 reads CASSFRIAGTDTQYF. CDR3 bases: TGTGCCAGCAGTTTCAGAATAGCGGGCACAGATACGCAGTATTTT.

The V gene is TRBV29-1, the J gene TRBJ2-5; possible D gene TRBD1, 6 bases. V lost 6 bases and J lost 5, with 25 bases in between. The CDR3 length is 16 residues. Germline values: CDR1 SQVTM, CDR2 ANQGSEA. Here the CDR3 DNA reads TGCAGCGTCCTTCACCGTATTATACAGGGCCGGGAGACCCAGTACTTC. The encoded protein is CSVLHRIIQGRETQYF.

The J gene is TRBJ1-6, the V gene TRBV4-2, with 7 bases identical to TRBD1. Germline lookup yields CDR1 LGHNA and CDR2 YNFKEQ. V dropped 0 bases and J dropped 10; count of bases not matched to a gene: 6. This CDR3 has 15 amino acids. CDR3 loop: CASSQEGGGGSPLHF. CDR3 DNA: TGTGCCAGCAGCCAAGAGGGAGGAGGGGGCTCACCCCTCCACTTT.

This sequence joins TRBV15 and TRBJ1-2, with TRBD1 matching 8 bases. V dropped 5 bases and J dropped 8; count of bases not matched to a gene: 10. This CDR3 region has 14 residues. Germline V lookup: CDR1 LNHNV, CDR2 YYDKDF (reference sequence). CDR3 sequence (DNA): TGTGCCACCAGCGTAGTTCAGGGGGCGGGAGGCTACACCTTC. Translation gives CATSVVQGAGGYTF.

V gene TRBV6-1 combines with J gene TRBJ1-1; maybe TRBD1 (5 bases). Germline CDR1 reads MNHNS; CDR2 reads SASEGT. V dropped 3 bases and J dropped 6 bases, with 32 bases sitting between them. There are 20 residues in the CDR3. The CDR3 DNA follows: TGTGCCAGCAGTGATGCTCAAGTGCGGAAGGTAGGGGTTAAAGGGGCTGAAGCTTTCTTT. This encodes CASSDAQVRKVGVKGAEAFF.

The V call is TRBV10-3, the J call TRBJ2-7; TRBD1 might be the D (6 bases). This CDR3 region has 13 residues. The germline V gene encodes CDR1 ENHRY and CDR2 SYGVKD. V was clipped by 4 bases and J by 6 bases, with 13 bases between them. Here the CDR3 reads CAISVQGPIEQYF. DNA for the CDR3: TGTGCCATCAGTGTACAGGGTCCCATCGAGCAGTACTTC.

This clone was counted a single time. V gene TRBV19 combines with J gene TRBJ1-2, with unresolved D. Deletions cut 3 bases from V and 1 base from J, with 15 bases between. The CDR3 has 16 residues. Germline values: CDR1 LNHDA, CDR2 SQIVND (reference sequence). This CDR3 is CASSIGPALSNYGYTF. CDR3 DNA sequence: TGTGCCAGTAGTATTGGGCCAGCCCTAAGTAACTATGGCTACACCTTC. Combining the CDR3 with reference TRBV19 and TRBJ1-2 gives the whole variable domain DGGITQSPKYLFRKEGQNVTLSCEQNLNHDAMYWYRQDPGQGLRLIYYSQIVNDFQKGDIAEGYSVSREKKESFPLTVTSAQKNPTAFYLCASSIGPALSNYGYTFGSGTRLTVV.